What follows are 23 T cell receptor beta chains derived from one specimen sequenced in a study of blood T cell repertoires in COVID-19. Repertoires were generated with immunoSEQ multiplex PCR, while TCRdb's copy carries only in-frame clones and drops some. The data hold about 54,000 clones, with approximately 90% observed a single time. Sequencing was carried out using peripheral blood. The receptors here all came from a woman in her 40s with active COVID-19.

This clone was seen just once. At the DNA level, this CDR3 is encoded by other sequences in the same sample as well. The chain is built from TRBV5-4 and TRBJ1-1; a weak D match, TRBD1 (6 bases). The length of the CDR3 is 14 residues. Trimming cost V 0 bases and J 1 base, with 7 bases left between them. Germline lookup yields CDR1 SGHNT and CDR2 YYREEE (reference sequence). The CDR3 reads CASSLGGRNTEAFF. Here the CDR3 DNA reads TGTGCCAGCAGCTTGGGGGGGCGGAACACTGAAGCTTTCTTT.

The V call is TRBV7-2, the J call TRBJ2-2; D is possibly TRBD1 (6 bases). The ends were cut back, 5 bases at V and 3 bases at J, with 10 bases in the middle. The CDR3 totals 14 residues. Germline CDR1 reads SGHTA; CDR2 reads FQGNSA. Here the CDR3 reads CASSKRTDTGELFF. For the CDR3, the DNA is TGTGCCAGCAGCAAAAGGACAGACACCGGGGAGCTGTTTTTT.

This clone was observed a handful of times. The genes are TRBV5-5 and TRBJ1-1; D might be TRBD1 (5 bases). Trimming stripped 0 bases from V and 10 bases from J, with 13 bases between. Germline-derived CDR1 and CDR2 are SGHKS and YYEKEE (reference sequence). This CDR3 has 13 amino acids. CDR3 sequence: CASSLEVGRGAFF. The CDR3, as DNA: TGTGCCAGCAGCTTGGAGGTTGGGAGGGGAGCTTTCTTT.

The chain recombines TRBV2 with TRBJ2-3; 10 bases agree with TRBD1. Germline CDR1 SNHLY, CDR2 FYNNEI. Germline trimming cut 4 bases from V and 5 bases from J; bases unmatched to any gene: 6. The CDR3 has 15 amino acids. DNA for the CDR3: TGTGCCAGCAGTGCGGACAGGGGGGTTATAGATACGCAGTATTTT. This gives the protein CASSADRGVIDTQYF.

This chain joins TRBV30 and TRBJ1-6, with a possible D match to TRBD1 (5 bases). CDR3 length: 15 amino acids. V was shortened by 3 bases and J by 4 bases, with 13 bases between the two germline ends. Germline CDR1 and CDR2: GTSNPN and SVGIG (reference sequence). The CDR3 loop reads CAWRGLAGYNSPLHF. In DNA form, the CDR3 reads TGTGCCTGGAGGGGACTAGCAGGGTATAATTCACCCCTCCACTTT. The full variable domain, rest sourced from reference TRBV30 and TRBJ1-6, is SQTIHQWPATLVQPVGSPLSLECTVEGTSNPNLYWYRQAAGRGLQLLFYSVGIGQISSEVPQNLSASRPQDRQFILSSKKLLLSDSGFYLCAWRGLAGYNSPLHFGNGTRLTVT.

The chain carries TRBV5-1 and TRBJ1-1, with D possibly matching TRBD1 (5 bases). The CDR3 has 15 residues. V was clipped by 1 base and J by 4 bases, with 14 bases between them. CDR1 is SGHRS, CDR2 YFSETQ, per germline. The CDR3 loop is CASSLRQGSSTEAFF. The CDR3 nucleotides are TGCGCCAGCAGCTTGAGGCAGGGCTCCTCCACTGAAGCTTTCTTT. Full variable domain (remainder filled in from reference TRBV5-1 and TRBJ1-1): KAGVTQTPRYLIKTRGQQVTLSCSPISGHRSVSWYQQTPGQGLQFLFEYFSETQRNKGNFPGRFSGRQFSNSRSEMNVSTLELGDSALYLCASSLRQGSSTEAFFGQGTRLTVV.

CDR3 loop: CASSVRDRGGSIGGYTF. DNA for the CDR3: TGTGCCAGCAGCGTCCGGGACAGGGGGGGATCTATTGGTGGCTACACCTTC. V gene TRBV9 combines with J gene TRBJ1-2; 11 bases are shared with TRBD1. V lost 2 bases and J lost 7; bases outside the gene matches: 13. This CDR3 has 17 amino acids. Per germline, CDR1 SGDLS and CDR2 YYNGEE. Using reference TRBV9 and TRBJ1-2 for the parts outside the CDR3, the full variable domain is DSGVTQTPKHLITATGQRVTLRCSPRSGDLSVYWYQQSLDQGLQFLIQYYNGEERAKGNILERFSAQQFPDLHSELNLSSLELGDSALYFCASSVRDRGGSIGGYTFGSGTRLTVV.

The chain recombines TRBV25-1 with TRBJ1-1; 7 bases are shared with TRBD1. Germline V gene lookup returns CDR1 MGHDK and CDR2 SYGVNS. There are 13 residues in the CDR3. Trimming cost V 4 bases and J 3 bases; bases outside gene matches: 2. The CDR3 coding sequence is TGTGCCAGCAGTGCTACAGGGGACACTGAAGCTTTCTTT. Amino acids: CASSATGDTEAFF.

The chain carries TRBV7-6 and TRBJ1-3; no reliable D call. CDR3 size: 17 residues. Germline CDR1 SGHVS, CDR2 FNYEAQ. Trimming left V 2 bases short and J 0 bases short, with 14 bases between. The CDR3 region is CASSLRGGASSGNTIYF. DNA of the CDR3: TGTGCCAGCAGCTTACGAGGAGGCGCGTCCTCTGGAAACACCATATATTTT.

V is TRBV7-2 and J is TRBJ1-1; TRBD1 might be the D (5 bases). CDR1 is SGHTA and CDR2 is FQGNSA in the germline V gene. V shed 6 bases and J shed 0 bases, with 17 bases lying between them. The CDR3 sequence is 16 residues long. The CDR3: CASSLGPGRVNTEAFF. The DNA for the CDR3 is TGTGCCAGCAGTCTAGGCCCGGGCAGGGTGAACACTGAAGCTTTCTTT.

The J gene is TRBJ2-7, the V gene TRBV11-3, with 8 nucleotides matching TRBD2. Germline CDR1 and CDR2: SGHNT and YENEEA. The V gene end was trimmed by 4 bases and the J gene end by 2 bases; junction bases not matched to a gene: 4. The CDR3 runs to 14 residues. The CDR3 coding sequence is TGTGCCAGCAGCTCCGGGAGGGCCCCCTACGAGCAGTACTTC. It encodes CASSSGRAPYEQYF.

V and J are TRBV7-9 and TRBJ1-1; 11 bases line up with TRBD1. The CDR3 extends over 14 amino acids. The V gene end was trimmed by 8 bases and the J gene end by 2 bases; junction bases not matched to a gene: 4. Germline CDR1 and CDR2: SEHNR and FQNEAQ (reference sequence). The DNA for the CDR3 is TGTGCCAGCGTCGGGACAGGGGGAAACACTGAAGCTTTCTTT. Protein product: CASVGTGGNTEAFF.

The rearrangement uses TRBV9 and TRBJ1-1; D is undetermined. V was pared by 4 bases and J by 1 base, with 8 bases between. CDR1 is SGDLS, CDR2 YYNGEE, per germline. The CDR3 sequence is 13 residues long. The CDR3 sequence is CASSTDPNTEAFF. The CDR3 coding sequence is TGTGCCAGCAGCACAGATCCGAACACTGAAGCTTTCTTT.

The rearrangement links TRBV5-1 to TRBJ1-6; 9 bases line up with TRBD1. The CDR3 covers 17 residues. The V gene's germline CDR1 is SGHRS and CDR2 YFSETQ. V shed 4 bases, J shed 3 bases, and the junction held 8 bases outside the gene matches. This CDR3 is CASSLSTGGVYNSPLHF. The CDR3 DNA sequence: TGCGCCAGCAGCCTATCAACAGGGGGCGTCTATAATTCACCCCTCCACTTT.

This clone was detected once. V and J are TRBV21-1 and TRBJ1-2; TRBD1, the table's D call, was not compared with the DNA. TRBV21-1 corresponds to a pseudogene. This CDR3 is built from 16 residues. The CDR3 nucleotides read TGTGCCAGCAGCAAAGAAACTCTGGCAGGGAACTATGGCTACACCTTC. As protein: CASSKETLAGNYGYTF.

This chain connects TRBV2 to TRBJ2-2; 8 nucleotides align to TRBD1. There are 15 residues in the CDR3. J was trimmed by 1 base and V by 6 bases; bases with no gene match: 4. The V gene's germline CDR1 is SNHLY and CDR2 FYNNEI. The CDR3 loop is CASSLGQENTGELFF. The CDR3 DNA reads TGTGCCAGCAGCTTGGGACAGGAGAACACCGGGGAGCTGTTTTTT.

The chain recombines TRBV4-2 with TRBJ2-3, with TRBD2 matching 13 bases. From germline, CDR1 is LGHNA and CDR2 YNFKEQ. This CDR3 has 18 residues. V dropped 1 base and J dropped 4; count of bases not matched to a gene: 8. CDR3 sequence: CASSQGLAGGTGADTQYF. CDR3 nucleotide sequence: TGTGCCAGCAGCCAAGGACTAGCGGGGGGAACTGGGGCAGATACGCAGTATTTT.

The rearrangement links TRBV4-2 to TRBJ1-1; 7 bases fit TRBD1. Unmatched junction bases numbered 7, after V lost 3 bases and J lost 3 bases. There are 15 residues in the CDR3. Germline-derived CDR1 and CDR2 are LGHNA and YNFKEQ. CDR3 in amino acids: CASSQPDRDDTEAFF. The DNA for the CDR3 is TGTGCCAGCAGCCAGCCCGACAGGGACGACACTGAAGCTTTCTTT.

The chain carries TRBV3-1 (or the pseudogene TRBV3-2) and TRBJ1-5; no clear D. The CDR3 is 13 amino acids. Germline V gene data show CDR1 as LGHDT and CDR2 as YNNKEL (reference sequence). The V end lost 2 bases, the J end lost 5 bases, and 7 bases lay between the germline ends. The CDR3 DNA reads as TGTGCCAGCAGCCAAAACCGGGATCAGCCCCAGCATTTT. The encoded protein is CASSQNRDQPQHF.

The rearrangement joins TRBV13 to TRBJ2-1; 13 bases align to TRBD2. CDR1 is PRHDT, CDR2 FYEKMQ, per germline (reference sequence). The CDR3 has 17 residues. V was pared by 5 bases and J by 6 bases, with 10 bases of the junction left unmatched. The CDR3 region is CASSGPTSGGPLNEQFF. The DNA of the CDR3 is TGTGCCAGCAGCGGTCCGACTAGCGGGGGGCCTCTCAATGAGCAGTTCTTC.

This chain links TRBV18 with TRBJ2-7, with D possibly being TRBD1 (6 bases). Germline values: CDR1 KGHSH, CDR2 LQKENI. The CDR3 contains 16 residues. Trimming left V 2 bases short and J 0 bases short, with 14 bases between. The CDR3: CASSPFGTGSSYEQYF. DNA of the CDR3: TGTGCCAGCTCACCATTCGGAACAGGGAGCTCCTACGAGCAGTACTTC.

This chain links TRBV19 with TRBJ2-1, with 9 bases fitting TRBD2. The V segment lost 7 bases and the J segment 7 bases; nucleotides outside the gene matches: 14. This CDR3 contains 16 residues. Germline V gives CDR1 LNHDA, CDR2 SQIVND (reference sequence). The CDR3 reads CASTLSWRGGRNEQFF. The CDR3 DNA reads TGTGCCAGTACCCTGAGTTGGCGGGGGGGCAGAAATGAGCAGTTCTTC.

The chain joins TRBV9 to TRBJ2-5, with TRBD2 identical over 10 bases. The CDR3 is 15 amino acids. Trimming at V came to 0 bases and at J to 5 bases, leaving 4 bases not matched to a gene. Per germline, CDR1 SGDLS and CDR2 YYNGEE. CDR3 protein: CASSVGAGGPETQYF. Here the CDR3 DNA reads TGTGCCAGCAGCGTAGGAGCGGGGGGGCCCGAGACCCAGTACTTC.